This T cell receptor beta chain was identified in a study of Ad26.COV2.S vaccination and SARS-CoV-2 variants. Notes on the study in general: Analytic work on TCR breadth and depth might have understated the full extent of total T cell responses.

This clone was seen only a few times. Its target is not known. The assay was immunoSEQ multiplex PCR, and TCRdb's table has in-frame clones only and misses some. The profile covers some 300,000 clones, with about 86% appearing a single time and around 2% taken by the ten largest. Treatment described: about 20 received Ad26.COV2.S at low or high dose, single or two shots; several received placebo; per-sample allocation not given. Sampling was done on day 63 after the first vaccine or placebo injection. J gave up 4 bases and V 0 bases, and 5 bases lay outside the gene matches. Germline V gives CDR1 SGDLS, CDR2 YYNGEE. CDR3 length equals 15 residues.

The chain is built from TRBV9 and TRBJ2-3, with 7 bases identical to TRBD2. Source: peripheral blood, taken in a trial of Ad26.COV2.S vaccine versus placebo. This sequence was found in a person between 18 and 59 years old who received the Ad26.COV2.S COVID-19 vaccine or a placebo. CDR3 sequence: CASSVAGLESDTQYF. Written as DNA, the CDR3 is TGTGCCAGCAGCGTAGCTGGACTAGAATCAGATACGCAGTATTTT.